This T cell receptor (beta chain) appears in the sequencing data of a study of shared clonotypes between healthy human individuals. Measured with immunoSEQ multiplex PCR; TCRdb has only the in-frame clones, and not every one. The table lists around 940,000 clones, less than 85% of them singletons. Losses at the gene ends were 5 bases for V and 4 bases for J; bases not matched to a gene: 3. CDR1 and CDR2 from the germline V gene are SEHNR and FQNEAQ (reference sequence). CDR3 length: 15 residues. The chain uses TRBV7-9 and TRBJ2-2; 11 positions match TRBD2. The TCR originated in a man between 18 and 29 years old in good health. Sequenced material: memory CD4+ T cells sorted from blood. Subset reported: CD45RA-negative fraction. CDR3 in amino acids: CASSPGLAGTGELFF. CDR3 in DNA: TGTGCCAGCAGCCCCGGACTAGCGGGCACCGGGGAGCTGTTTTTT.